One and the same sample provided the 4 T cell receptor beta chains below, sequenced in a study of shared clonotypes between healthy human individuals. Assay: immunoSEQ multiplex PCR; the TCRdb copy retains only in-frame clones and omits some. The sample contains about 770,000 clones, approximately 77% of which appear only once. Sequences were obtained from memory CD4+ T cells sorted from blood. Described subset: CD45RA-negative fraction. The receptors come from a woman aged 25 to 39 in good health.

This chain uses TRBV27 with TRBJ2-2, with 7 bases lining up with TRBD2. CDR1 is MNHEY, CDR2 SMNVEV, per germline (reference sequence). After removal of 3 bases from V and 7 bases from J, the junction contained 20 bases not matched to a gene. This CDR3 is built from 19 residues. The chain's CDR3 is CASSLLRQVGGLVYGELFF. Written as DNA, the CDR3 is TGTGCCAGCAGTTTGCTACGTCAGGTGGGAGGGTTGGTGTACGGGGAGCTGTTTTTT.

The CDR3 bases are TGTGCCAGCAGCCTGGGAAGGGACAGTTTAATGGGCGGTGAGCAGTTCTTC. Translated: CASSLGRDSLMGGEQFF. The chain uses TRBV5-8 and TRBJ2-1; TRBD1 matches 7 bases. The V gene's germline CDR1 is SGHTS and CDR2 YDEGEE. J lost 9 bases, V lost 4 bases, and 19 bases had no gene match. The length of the CDR3 is 17 residues.

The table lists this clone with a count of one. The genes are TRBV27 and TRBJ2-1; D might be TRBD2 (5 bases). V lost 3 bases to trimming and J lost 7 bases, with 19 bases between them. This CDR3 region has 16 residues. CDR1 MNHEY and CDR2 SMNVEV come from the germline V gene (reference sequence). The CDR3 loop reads CASSLVSLDSKNEQFF. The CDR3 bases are TGTGCCAGCAGTTTGGTTTCGTTGGACTCGAAAAATGAGCAGTTCTTC.

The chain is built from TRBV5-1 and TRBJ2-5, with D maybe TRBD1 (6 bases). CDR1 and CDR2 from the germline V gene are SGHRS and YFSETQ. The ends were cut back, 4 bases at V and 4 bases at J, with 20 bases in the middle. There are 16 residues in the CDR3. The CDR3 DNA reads TGCGCCAGCAGCCAGCAGGGGTACGCCGTCCCAGAGACCCAGTACTTC. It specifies CASSQQGYAVPETQYF.